The 25 T cell receptor beta chains in this list originate from one sample, sequenced in a study of blood T cell repertoires in COVID-19. Sequenced by immunoSEQ multiplex PCR; TCRdb stores in-frame clones only, minus some. The sample shows more than 250,000 clones, 80% to 90% of them seen only once. Sequencing was carried out using PBMCs or T cells enriched from blood (not recorded which). Every receptor here comes from a man between 25 and 39 years old who had recovered from COVID-19.

V gene TRBV7-9 combines with J gene TRBJ1-2; no reliable D call. Germline CDR1 and CDR2: SEHNR and FQNEAQ (reference sequence). The CDR3 covers 15 residues. V was cut by 2 bases and J by 6 bases, with 16 bases left in between. CDR3 nucleotides: TGTGCCAGCAGCTTACGTCGAGGTAGCGTGGATGGCTACACCTTC. As protein: CASSLRRGSVDGYTF.

This chain joins TRBV10-3 and TRBJ1-6; 9 bases agree with TRBD1. The V segment lost 3 bases and the J segment 7 bases; nucleotides outside the gene matches: 7. Looked up from germline, CDR1 is ENHRY and CDR2 is SYGVKD. The CDR3 has 16 amino acids. The CDR3 loop is CAISEGDRVKNSPLHF. CDR3 nucleotide sequence: TGTGCCATCAGTGAAGGGGACAGGGTAAAGAATTCACCCCTCCACTTT.

The chain joins TRBV3-1 (or the pseudogene TRBV3-2) to TRBJ1-5; the match to TRBD1 covers 8 bases. Germline V gene sequence: CDR1 LGHDT, CDR2 YNNKEL (reference sequence). The CDR3 has 20 residues. Losses at the gene ends were 3 bases for V and 2 bases for J; bases not matched to a gene: 18. The CDR3 DNA follows: TGTGCCAGCAGCCACCTAATCGGGTCAGGGGGCCCTTGGTGCAATCAGCCCCAGCATTTT. Amino acids: CASSHLIGSGGPWCNQPQHF.

The J gene is TRBJ2-3, the V gene TRBV10-3, with D possibly TRBD2 on 7 matching bases. This CDR3 is built from 14 residues. Between the trimmed V and J ends, which lost 10 bases and 5 bases, there was a span of 19 bases. Germline V lookup: CDR1 ENHRY, CDR2 SYGVKD. Here the CDR3 reads CATVLPGEGDTQYF. CDR3 coding DNA: TGTGCCACCGTCCTGCCAGGGGAGGGAGATACGCAGTATTTT.

The chain recombines TRBV5-4 with TRBJ1-2; 8 nucleotides match TRBD1. The V gene's germline CDR1 is SGHNT and CDR2 YYREEE (reference sequence). The V and J ends lost 3 bases and 8 bases, in that order; junction bases with no gene match: 18. This CDR3 spans 17 amino acids. The CDR3 sequence: CASSSPTGTGSGGGYTF. CDR3 coding DNA: TGTGCCAGCAGCTCGCCAACCGGGACAGGTTCGGGTGGGGGCTACACCTTC.

The chain is built from TRBV11-2 and TRBJ2-7, with D tentatively TRBD1 (6 bases). Trimming cost V 5 bases and J 3 bases, with 14 bases left between them. The CDR3 consists of 14 residues. Per germline, CDR1 SGHAT and CDR2 FQNNGV. CDR3 amino acids: CASSKTNRDYEQYF. The DNA for the CDR3 is TGTGCCAGCAGCAAAACTAACAGGGACTACGAGCAGTACTTC.

V gene TRBV29-1 combines with J gene TRBJ1-2; D is ambiguous. Germline loops: CDR1 SQVTM, CDR2 ANQGSEA. The CDR3 runs to 13 residues. Trimming cost V 4 bases and J 3 bases, with 12 bases left between them. The CDR3 region is CSVVEDADYGYTF. The CDR3 DNA reads TGCAGCGTTGTAGAGGATGCGGACTATGGCTACACCTTC.

The genes are TRBV19 and TRBJ2-3, with TRBD1 identical over 8 bases. The trim removed 10 bases at V and 4 bases at J, leaving 10 bases unmatched. CDR1 and CDR2 (germline): LNHDA, SQIVND (reference sequence). The CDR3 totals 14 residues. The DNA of the CDR3 is TGTGCCACCACCGACAGGGGAAGGGCAGATACGCAGTATTTT. It encodes CATTDRGRADTQYF.

The sample holds a few counts of this clone. This rearrangement joins TRBV19 to TRBJ2-7; 10 nucleotides match TRBD1. The CDR3 is 17 amino acids. Germline trimming cut 5 bases from V and 3 bases from J; bases unmatched to any gene: 13. CDR1 LNHDA and CDR2 SQIVND come from the germline V gene (reference sequence). CDR3 residues: CASSARQGAAYLYEQYF. For the CDR3, the DNA is TGTGCCAGTAGTGCGCGACAGGGGGCCGCATACCTCTACGAGCAGTACTTC.

The V and J genes are TRBV9 and TRBJ2-2, with 7 bases fitting TRBD2. V shed 4 bases and J 2 bases; nucleotides not matched to a gene: 8. CDR1 and CDR2 (germline): SGDLS, YYNGEE. The CDR3 loop spans 16 amino acids. This CDR3 reads CASSPPSGSNTGELFF. Here the CDR3 DNA reads TGTGCCAGCAGCCCCCCTAGCGGCTCTAACACCGGGGAGCTGTTTTTT.

This clone occurred once. J is TRBJ2-3 and V is TRBV19; maybe TRBD1 (6 bases). The CDR3 extends over 16 amino acids. Germline V CDR1 and CDR2: LNHDA, SQIVND (reference sequence). V dropped 3 bases and J dropped 2 bases, with 15 bases sitting between them. CDR3 sequence reads: CASSMSGQTYTDTQYF. In DNA, the CDR3 is TGTGCCAGTAGTATGAGCGGACAGACCTACACAGATACGCAGTATTTT.

This clone was observed a single time. V and J are TRBV18 and TRBJ1-2; perhaps TRBD1 as D (6 bases). The V gene lost 1 base and the J gene lost 6 bases, with 15 bases spanning the gap. This CDR3 region has 15 residues. From germline, CDR1 is KGHSH and CDR2 LQKENI. CDR3 bases: TGTGCCAGCTCACCACGTCGGAACAGGGTAGATGGCTACACCTTC. As protein: CASSPRRNRVDGYTF.

This clone was seen just once. The chain couples TRBV5-1 to TRBJ2-5; D unclear. Germline CDR1 SGHRS, CDR2 YFSETQ. Trimming took 3 bases from V and 1 from J, leaving 7 bases between them. This CDR3 is built from 13 residues. DNA of the CDR3: TGCGCCAGCAGCTCTGGAGTCCAAGAGACCCAGTACTTC. Amino acid sequence: CASSSGVQETQYF.

About this clone: The sample holds other DNA sequences that translate to the same CDR3. J is TRBJ2-7 and V is TRBV5-1; 10 bases agree with TRBD1. Trimming at V came to 0 bases and at J to 4 bases, leaving 1 base not matched to a gene. The CDR3 sequence is 14 residues long. Per the germline V gene, CDR1 is SGHRS and CDR2 is YFSETQ. CDR3 region: CASSLGDRGYEQYF. As DNA, the CDR3 is TGCGCCAGCAGCTTGGGGGACAGGGGTTACGAGCAGTACTTC.

The genes are TRBV5-5 and TRBJ2-3; the D gene is possibly TRBD2 (5 bases). This CDR3 is 16 amino acids long. Trimming shortened V by 5 bases and J by 0 bases, and 16 bases separated the two germline ends. The V gene's germline CDR1 is SGHKS and CDR2 YYEKEE (reference sequence). DNA of the CDR3: TGTGCCAGCAGAGATGAGCGGACCCATAGCACAGATACGCAGTATTTT. The encoded protein is CASRDERTHSTDTQYF.

The gene calls are TRBV6-5 and TRBJ1-6; TRBD1 matches at 11 bases. This CDR3 region has 13 residues. Trimming at V came to 8 bases and at J to 13 bases, leaving 7 bases not matched to a gene. Germline CDR1 MNHEY, CDR2 SVGAGI. The CDR3 DNA follows: TGTGCCAGCTCGAGGGACAGGGGGTCCCCCCTCCACTTT. This gives the protein CASSRDRGSPLHF.

This sequence joins TRBV10-3 and TRBJ1-1; no firm D call. Germline V gene sequence: CDR1 ENHRY, CDR2 SYGVKD. The V end lost 2 bases, the J end lost 5 bases, and 9 bases lay between the germline ends. This CDR3 is built from 13 residues. The CDR3 nucleotides are TGTGCCATCAGTGAGCCCGGGTTTACTGAAGCTTTCTTT. Its translation is CAISEPGFTEAFF.

CDR3: CASSGTGGAHNEQFF. CDR3 nucleotides: TGCGCCAGCAGCGGTACAGGGGGCGCCCACAATGAGCAGTTCTTC. J is TRBJ2-1 and V is TRBV5-1; 9 nucleotides align to TRBD1. The germline CDR1 and CDR2 sequences are SGHRS and YFSETQ. This CDR3 has 15 amino acids. With V trimmed by 4 bases and J by 5 bases, 7 bases remained unmatched.

CDR3 nucleotides: TGTGCCAGCAGCGGCGGGGGGGGGCGAGATACGCAGTATTTT. Its translation: CASSGGGGRDTQYF. V usage is TRBV5-6 and J usage is TRBJ2-3; 9 nucleotides line up with TRBD2. CDR3 size: 14 residues. In germline, CDR1 is SGHDT, CDR2 YYEEEE. J was trimmed by 5 bases and V by 4 bases; bases with no gene match: 5.

The CDR3 DNA is TGTGCCAGCAGTTTGGGGCTCGATGGCTACACCTTC. Its protein is CASSLGLDGYTF. This chain uses TRBV12-3 or TRBV12-4 with TRBJ1-2; possibly TRBD1 for D (5 bases). The CDR3 sequence is 12 residues long. The V and J ends lost 3 bases and 6 bases respectively, with 8 bases between them.

The V call is TRBV6-4, the J call TRBJ2-7; D not resolved. Trimming took 3 bases from V and 2 from J, leaving 14 bases between them. Germline assignment: CDR1 MRHNA and CDR2 SNTAGT. The CDR3 runs 15 residues. CDR3 amino acids: CASSESSLRAYEQYF. In DNA, the CDR3 is TGTGCCAGCAGTGAGTCGTCCCTGAGAGCCTACGAGCAGTACTTC.

This chain links TRBV7-9 with TRBJ1-2, with a possible D match to TRBD1 (5 bases). The V end was cut by 2 bases, the J end by 0 bases, with 10 bases between. This CDR3 is built from 15 residues. Germline V gene sequence: CDR1 SEHNR, CDR2 FQNEAQ (reference sequence). The CDR3 DNA reads TGTGCCAGCAGCTTACTGGGGCCTACTAACTATGGCTACACCTTC. This codes for CASSLLGPTNYGYTF.

The V call is TRBV4-2, the J call TRBJ2-7; 7 positions agree with TRBD2. The germline CDR1 and CDR2 sequences are LGHNA and YNFKEQ. The CDR3 spans 16 residues. Trimming removed 2 bases from V and 0 bases from J; junction bases left unmatched: 7. The CDR3 sequence is CASSQFYGGSSYEQYF. The CDR3 nucleotides read TGTGCCAGCAGCCAATTTTACGGGGGGAGCTCCTACGAGCAGTACTTC.

The chain carries TRBV5-1 and TRBJ1-1, with D possibly matching TRBD1 (5 bases). The CDR3 has 15 amino acids. V was clipped by 0 bases and J by 5 bases, with 14 bases between them. CDR1 and CDR2 (germline): SGHRS, YFSETQ. The CDR3 here is CASSLGQILGTEAFF. The CDR3 coding sequence is TGCGCCAGCAGCTTGGGACAGATCCTGGGGACTGAAGCTTTCTTT.

This clone appeared a single time. This rearrangement joins TRBV9 to TRBJ2-3; D perhaps matches TRBD1 (6 bases). Germline V gives CDR1 SGDLS, CDR2 YYNGEE. Trimming shortened V by 1 base and J by 1 base, and 13 bases separated the two germline ends. This CDR3 comprises 16 residues. CDR3 residues: CASSVLTGAGTDTQYF. CDR3 sequence (DNA): TGTGCCAGCAGCGTATTGACAGGAGCCGGCACAGATACGCAGTATTTT.